The 11 T cell receptor beta chains presented below share a single source sample, sequenced in a study of T cell responses to AZD1222 COVID-19 vaccine. The assay was immunoSEQ multiplex PCR, and TCRdb's table has in-frame clones only and misses some. Counted here are about 170,000 clones, about nine tenths occurring once; the ten biggest clones make up roughly 4%. The sequenced sample was peripheral blood, obtained 28 days after the second dose of the MenACWY control vaccine. These receptors were collected from an adult who received the MenACWY meningococcal vaccine as a control.

V and J are TRBV27 and TRBJ1-2, with 7 bases aligning to TRBD1. Germline CDR1 is MNHEY and CDR2 is SMNVEV (reference sequence). This CDR3 comprises 13 residues. V was pared by 2 bases and J by 4 bases, with 1 base of the junction left unmatched. CDR3 sequence: CASSLGQAYGYTF. CDR3 DNA: TGTGCCAGCAGTTTAGGACAGGCCTATGGCTACACCTTC.

The chain has TRBV6-5 and TRBJ1-4, with 8 nucleotides matching TRBD1. The germline V gene has CDR1 MNHEY and CDR2 SVGAGI. The CDR3 totals 15 residues. V gave up 8 bases and J gave up 4 bases; unmatched junction bases: 9. Here the CDR3 DNA reads TGTGCCAGCGCCGAACAGGGGGTTGGTAATGAAAAACTGTTTTTT. It is translated as CASAEQGVGNEKLFF.

The CDR3 DNA follows: TGTGCCAGCAGCCTACAGACTACCGGGGAGCTGTTTTTT. It is translated as CASSLQTTGELFF. The chain links TRBV9 to TRBJ2-2; no definite D call. Germline CDR1 and CDR2: SGDLS and YYNGEE. Trimming pared 4 bases from V and 5 bases from J, leaving 9 bases between. The CDR3 covers 13 residues. Full variable domain (missing parts from reference TRBV9 and TRBJ2-2): DSGVTQTPKHLITATGQRVTLRCSPRSGDLSVYWYQQSLDQGLQFLIQYYNGEERAKGNILERFSAQQFPDLHSELNLSSLELGDSALYFCASSLQTTGELFFGEGSRLTVL.

J is TRBJ1-1 and V is TRBV29-1; tentative D call: TRBD1 (6 bases). Deletions cut 6 bases from V and 1 base from J, with 15 bases between. Looked up from germline, CDR1 is SQVTM and CDR2 is ANQGSEA. This CDR3 is 14 amino acids long. The CDR3 reads CSVRSGAQNTEAFF. CDR3 DNA sequence: TGCAGCGTACGTTCAGGGGCCCAGAACACTGAAGCTTTCTTT.

V gene TRBV6-2 or TRBV6-3 combines with J gene TRBJ2-7; 11 bases line up with TRBD2. Germline V lookup: CDR1 MNHEY, CDR2 SVGEGT. The CDR3 runs to 15 residues. V was clipped by 4 bases and J by 3 bases; unmatched bases: 5. This CDR3 reads CASSLRLAGLYEQYF. DNA for the CDR3: TGTGCCAGCAGTTTACGACTAGCGGGACTCTACGAGCAGTACTTC.

V usage is TRBV5-4 and J usage is TRBJ2-5; D tentatively fits TRBD1 or TRBD2 (5 bases each). This CDR3 spans 14 amino acids. Between the trimmed V and J ends, which lost 3 bases and 3 bases, there was a span of 12 bases. CDR1 is SGHNT, CDR2 YYREEE, per germline (reference sequence). CDR3 protein: CASSSGDGEETQYF. The CDR3 DNA is TGTGCCAGCAGCTCCGGGGACGGAGAAGAGACCCAGTACTTC. Complete variable domain (other parts from reference TRBV5-4 and TRBJ2-5): ETGVTQSPTHLIKTRGQQVTLRCSSQSGHNTVSWYQQALGQGPQFIFQYYREEENGRGNFPPRFSGLQFPNYSSELNVNALELDDSALYLCASSSGDGEETQYFGPGTRLLVL.

The chain couples TRBV28 to TRBJ2-7; TRBD2 aligns across 8 bases. Germline V lookup: CDR1 MDHEN, CDR2 SYDVKM. V dropped 5 bases and J dropped 0; count of bases not matched to a gene: 6. The CDR3 is 15 amino acids. The CDR3 coding sequence is TGTGCCAGCAGTCCACTAGGGACTAGCTCCTACGAGCAGTACTTC. It codes for CASSPLGTSSYEQYF.

The chain has TRBV6-5 and TRBJ2-7, with D unclear. The CDR3 totals 15 residues. The germline V gene has CDR1 MNHEY and CDR2 SVGAGI. V was trimmed by 6 bases and J by 2 bases, leaving 17 bases between them. The CDR3: CASSRSQYETYEQYF. CDR3 DNA: TGTGCCAGCAGCCGGAGCCAGTACGAAACCTACGAGCAGTACTTC.

The gene calls are TRBV7-2 and TRBJ2-5, with no clear D. CDR3 size: 14 residues. Germline CDR1 reads SGHTA; CDR2 reads FQGNSA. Deletions cut 1 base from V and 0 bases from J, with 6 bases between. This chain's CDR3 is CASSLGRNQETQYF. Written as DNA, the CDR3 is TGTGCCAGCAGCTTAGGACGGAACCAAGAGACCCAGTACTTC.

This clone appeared a single time. The J gene is TRBJ1-4, the V gene TRBV25-1, with no clear D. V gave up 4 bases and J gave up 5 bases, with 11 bases separating them. The germline gives CDR1 MGHDK, CDR2 SYGVNS. The CDR3 length is 14 residues. CDR3 loop: CASSAPGLNEKLFF. The CDR3 DNA sequence: TGTGCCAGCAGTGCTCCCGGCTTAAATGAAAAACTGTTTTTT.

The chain uses TRBV7-5 and TRBJ2-4; the D call TRBD1 from the table was never checked on the DNA. TRBV7-5 is a documented pseudogene. CDR3 length: 12 residues. The DNA of the CDR3 is TGTGCCAGACAGGATCCCAAAAACATTCAGTACTTC. Protein: CARQDPKNIQYF.